This T cell receptor (beta chain) came from a study of blood T cells in healthy people across ages. Notes on the study in general: Researchers said unsorted PBMCs prevented a conclusive naive versus antigen-experienced comparison. Diversity estimated from one million T cells was considered an underestimate.

Isolated per sample were at least 6.5 million PBMCs. This clonotype was found a few times. Antigen specificity is unknown. For the second PCR, which ran for roughly 6 to 11 cycles, a sample-barcoded 5' primer and a J-beta primer mix were used. Every single cDNA molecule received a tag from a template-switch adaptor with 12 random nucleotides. TCRdb called the 5' RACE reads again in MiXCR, with one record for every CDR3 protein. Among roughly 900,000 distinct CDR3 sequences listed, around 49% were seen once. This CDR3 region has 14 residues. The V gene lost 4 bases and the J gene lost 0 bases, with 10 bases spanning the gap. Germline CDR1 reads SGHRS; CDR2 reads YFSETQ.

The TCR comes from a man aged 25 to 40 in good health. The sequencing sample was made of blood. The genes are TRBV5-1 and TRBJ1-1; no clear D gene. The DNA for the CDR3 is TGCGCCAGCAGCCCCGGCGACATGAACACTGAAGCTTTCTTT. As protein: CASSPGDMNTEAFF.